A selection of T cell receptor beta chains follows, all from one sample in a study of blood T cell repertoires in COVID-19. TCRdb's table, derived via immunoSEQ multiplex PCR, lists solely in-frame clones and lacks some. Of around 330,000 clones listed, 88% were seen once; the top ten hold 1.5% to 2%. Sequencing was done on a sample of peripheral blood. These receptors all come from a woman under 40 with COVID-19, enrolled during active disease. Each CDR3 is given with its conserved first and last residue.

len,v_gene,CDR3aa
13,TRBV18,CASSQDRDYGYTF
15,TRBV7-3,CASSLGLAGVETQYF
16,TRBV6-4,CASSPGQGPSGYGYTF
13,TRBV12-3/TRBV12-4,CASSLGQQETQYF
14,TRBV18,CASSSIQGMAEAFF
16,TRBV5-1,CASSTGTSGGAGEQYF
14,TRBV7-9,CASSLGDRSYEQYF
15,TRBV2,CASIREDLGVDTQYF
14,TRBV7-3,CASSLEGGTDTQYF
10,TRBV2,CASTFTEAFF
17,TRBV19,CASSIDSGTGMNTEAFF
15,TRBV7-8,CASSFDRASTGELFF
14,TRBV5-1,CASSRQTSLETQYF
14,TRBV9,CASSGVPGNTEAFF
14,TRBV9,CASSVDARGFGYTF
16,TRBV4-1,CASSHPPGRRVYGYTF
16,TRBV12-5,CASGLGGQGAGQPQHF
13,TRBV19,CASSISSHYGYTF
13,TRBV7-2,CASSRSGNTEAFF
16,TRBV11-2,CASSSRQGFGYNEQFF
14,TRBV30,CAWRDRGNGNTIYF
14,TRBV5-6,CASSFRDRSSPLHF
16,TRBV27,CASSVSGLTNTGELFF
14,TRBV28,CASRDSSSGNTIYF
17,TRBV4-1,CASGRSGLAGLTDTQYF
16,TRBV29-1,CSVAYLSTGFSYEQYF
15,TRBV28,CASSSTGGPGNTIYF
13,TRBV7-9,CASSSTGRYGYTF
13,TRBV7-9,CASSPHRAWGYTF
15,TRBV19,CASSTWTGGFTEAFF
14,TRBV29-1,CSVDRGQGNTEAFF
18,TRBV2,CASRPSGTLGSYNSPLHF
15,TRBV4-3,CASSRQQGDNSPLHF
15,TRBV15,CATSRAGTGNSPLHF
18,TRBV7-9,CASSLPSGTSPTQETQYF
14,TRBV7-2,CASSLQTSTDTQYF
14,TRBV5-1,CASSLEGVNTEAFF
15,TRBV2,CASSELLTDPRGYTF
13,TRBV2,CATEAEMEEKLFF
16,TRBV18,CASSPRTGPRNYGYTF
15,TRBV7-3,CASSSTGQGSGELFF
17,TRBV19,CASSINRDRGRWQPQHF
12,TRBV29-1,CSVAQTNYGYTF
16,TRBV7-8,CASSRTGTAPNQPQHF
16,TRBV7-2,CASSLVAGGDTGELFF
17,TRBV7-9,CASSETPGHLSGNTIYF
14,TRBV10-2,CASSVGRDRETQYF
15,TRBV14,CASSQGWTGGSEQYF
17,TRBV10-3,CAISESVGGGPQETQYF
17,TRBV19,CASSDKGGAVAKNIQYF
14,TRBV18,CASSPGHQNYGYTF
13,TRBV5-4,CASTDRTNTEAFF
12,TRBV19,CASSIRFTGYTF
14,TRBV5-4,CATQTSPSTDTQYF